This is a list of T cell receptor beta chains from one sample in a study of blood T cell repertoires in COVID-19. The method was immunoSEQ multiplex PCR; TCRdb's version includes in-frame clones alone and lacks a portion of them. This table has about 270,000 clones, approximately 80% appearing once. The source material was peripheral blood. The receptor set was obtained from a woman in her fifties or sixties with active or convalescent COVID-19. CDR3s include the opening cysteine and the closing phenylalanine or tryptophan. The order of the fields is J gene, V gene, D gene, clone size, CDR3 protein, CDR3 DNA. A D gene is named only where the DNA matches it firmly. Rows give clone size only sometimes, using once, few, many, or a class for an expanded clone.

TRBJ1-2,TRBV6-5,-,-,CASNQGTIRGYTF,TGTGCCAGCAACCAGGGCACAATCCGGGGCTACACCTTC
TRBJ2-7,TRBV5-1,TRBD1,many,CASSLWGPGQGAYEQYF,TGCGCCAGCAGCTTGTGGGGTCCGGGACAGGGTGCCTACGAGCAGTACTTC
TRBJ1-5,TRBV15,-,-,CATSRVTTELNQPQHF,TGTGCCACCAGCAGAGTCACGACAGAACTAAATCAGCCCCAGCATTTT
TRBJ1-5,TRBV28,-,-,CASIGWGESNQPQHF,TGTGCCAGCATTGGCTGGGGCGAAAGCAATCAGCCCCAGCATTTT
TRBJ2-5,TRBV5-1,TRBD2,-,CATAGGRQETQYF,TGCGCTACGGCGGGGGGGCGGCAAGAGACCCAGTACTTC
TRBJ2-3,TRBV15,-,-,CATSRDQESREYF,TGTGCCACCAGCAGAGATCAGGAGTCGAGGGAGTATTTT
TRBJ2-7,TRBV6-5,TRBD1,-,CASSPWTGGHEQYF,TGTGCCAGCAGTCCTTGGACAGGGGGTCACGAGCAGTACTTC
TRBJ1-2,TRBV7-8,-,-,CASSYLRSSGGYTF,TGTGCCAGCAGCTACCTTAGGAGTTCGGGAGGCTACACCTTC
TRBJ2-2,TRBV27,TRBD1,once,CASWDRVIGELFF,TGTGCCAGTTGGGACAGGGTAATCGGGGAGCTGTTTTTT
TRBJ2-1,TRBV5-1,TRBD2,-,CASSLDGGTSYNEQFF,TGCGCCAGCAGCTTGGACGGGGGGACCTCCTACAATGAGCAGTTCTTC
TRBJ1-4,TRBV19,TRBD1,-,CASSVDRGTSTNEKLFF,TGTGCCAGTAGCGTCGACAGGGGGACGTCTACTAATGAAAAACTGTTTTTT
TRBJ2-7,TRBV10-3,-,-,CAIKGGSEQYF,TGTGCCATCAAAGGGGGTTCCGAGCAGTACTTC
TRBJ1-3,TRBV6-5,-,few,CASSYDRKVSGNTIYF,TGTGCCAGCAGTTACGACAGGAAAGTCTCTGGAAACACCATATATTTT
TRBJ2-5,TRBV7-7,TRBD2,-,CASSSGLAGGGETQYF,TGTGCCAGCAGCTCGGGACTAGCGGGGGGCGGGGAGACCCAGTACTTC
TRBJ2-4,TRBV30,TRBD1,-,CAWSRTGELAKNIQYF,TGTGCCTGGAGTCGGACAGGAGAGCTAGCCAAAAACATTCAGTACTTC
TRBJ2-2,TRBV4-3,TRBD2,-,CASSQRPRLAGAANTGELFF,TGCGCCAGCAGCCAGAGACCCCGACTAGCGGGGGCAGCGAACACCGGGGAGCTGTTTTTT
TRBJ1-5,TRBV7-8,-,-,CASERGASNQPQHF,TGTGCCAGCGAAAGGGGTGCTAGCAATCAGCCCCAGCATTTT
TRBJ2-3,TRBV29-1,-,-,CSVPSAGVSTDTQYF,TGCAGCGTTCCCTCCGCCGGGGTTAGCACAGATACGCAGTATTTT
TRBJ2-2,TRBV7-9,-,-,CASSYSGTGELFF,TGTGCCAGCAGCTATTCAGGGACCGGGGAGCTGTTTTTT
TRBJ2-1,TRBV7-9,TRBD2,once,CASSLALISGGHYNEQFF,TGTGCCAGCAGCTTAGCGCTAATTAGCGGGGGCCACTACAATGAGCAGTTCTTC
TRBJ2-1,TRBV20-1,-,once,CSASLAGNRNNEQFF,TGCAGTGCTAGTTTGGCGGGGAATCGGAACAATGAGCAGTTCTTC
TRBJ1-4,TRBV11-2,-,-,CASSLMRSDHNEKLFF,TGTGCCAGCAGCTTAATGAGGTCTGATCACAATGAAAAACTGTTTTTT
TRBJ2-3,TRBV7-8,-,once,CASSPAQRRVDTQYF,TGTGCCAGCAGCCCGGCCCAGCGCCGCGTGGATACGCAGTATTTT
TRBJ2-5,TRBV18,TRBD1,few,CASSPDRGRGETQYF,TGTGCCAGCTCACCCGACAGGGGGAGAGGAGAGACCCAGTACTTC
TRBJ1-5,TRBV6-1,-,once,CASSEFGGHSNQPQHF,TGTGCCAGCAGTGAATTCGGGGGGCATAGCAATCAGCCCCAGCATTTT
TRBJ1-1,TRBV7-2,TRBD1,-,CASSLRTGGRAFF,TGTGCCAGCAGCTTAAGGACAGGGGGGCGGGCTTTCTTT
TRBJ1-1,TRBV5-1,-,-,CASSFGGTLNTEAFF,TGCGCCAGCAGCTTTGGGGGCACCCTGAACACTGAAGCTTTCTTT
TRBJ2-7,TRBV29-1,TRBD2,-,CSVDGGGSEQYF,TGCAGCGTTGACGGCGGGGGTAGCGAGCAGTACTTC
TRBJ2-3,TRBV11-2,TRBD2,-,CASSSPRTSFSTQYF,TGTGCCAGCAGCTCCCCCCGGACTAGCTTTTCTACGCAGTATTTT
TRBJ2-2,TRBV27,TRBD1,-,CASIGQGVAGELFF,TGTGCCAGCATTGGACAGGGGGTAGCCGGGGAGCTGTTTTTT
TRBJ1-2,TRBV4-1,-,-,CASSQEQGFAFYGYTF,TGCGCCAGCAGCCAAGAGCAGGGTTTCGCATTCTATGGCTACACCTTC
TRBJ2-3,TRBV18,-,-,CASSPTSWSTDTQYF,TGTGCCAGCTCACCGACTTCCTGGAGCACAGATACGCAGTATTTT
TRBJ1-1,TRBV6-6,-,large,CASRRDKAGVDTEAFF,TGTGCCAGCAGACGAGACAAGGCCGGTGTGGACACTGAAGCTTTCTTT
TRBJ1-5,TRBV19,TRBD1,-,CASSMTGQDGQPQHF,TGTGCCAGTAGTATGACCGGACAGGATGGTCAGCCCCAGCATTTT
TRBJ1-4,TRBV19,-,few,CASSIRPKSVSGLTNEKLFF,TGTGCCAGTAGTATTCGACCAAAGAGTGTTAGTGGGCTAACTAATGAAAAACTGTTTTTT
TRBJ2-1,TRBV27,TRBD1,-,CASRGTGPEVYNEQFF,TGTGCCAGCAGGGGGACAGGTCCTGAAGTCTACAATGAGCAGTTCTTC
TRBJ2-2,TRBV3-1/TRBV3-2,-,-,CASSQDRGSGELFF,TGTGCCAGCAGCCAAGATCGAGGTTCCGGGGAGCTGTTTTTT
TRBJ2-2,TRBV7-6,TRBD2,-,CASSISRAGGTGELFF,TGTGCCAGCAGCATCTCGAGAGCGGGGGGTACCGGGGAGCTGTTTTTT
TRBJ2-3,TRBV3-1/TRBV3-2,TRBD2,many,CASSQEVSGGGSDTQYF,TGTGCCAGCAGCCAAGAAGTATCGGGGGGGGGATCAGATACGCAGTATTTT
TRBJ1-2,TRBV4-2,TRBD1,-,CASSQDALAGGGYGYTF,TGTGCCAGCAGCCAAGATGCGCTAGCAGGGGGAGGCTATGGCTACACCTTC
TRBJ2-7,TRBV19,TRBD1,-,CASSTQDRVGEQYF,TGTGCCAGTAGTACACAGGACAGGGTGGGTGAGCAGTACTTC
TRBJ1-6,TRBV5-1,-,-,CASSPSGHLNSPLHF,TGCGCCAGCAGCCCCTCGGGACACTTAAATTCACCCCTCCACTTT
TRBJ2-2,TRBV3-1/TRBV3-2,TRBD1,few,CASSQLLGQGGRGELFF,TGTGCCAGCAGCCAACTTCTCGGACAGGGCGGCCGCGGGGAGCTGTTTTTT
TRBJ1-6,TRBV18,-,-,CASSPSTGIHSPLHF,TGTGCCAGCTCACCAAGTACAGGTATTCATTCACCCCTCCACTTT
TRBJ2-1,TRBV18,-,-,CASSTIRDSGQFF,TGTGCCAGCTCTACGATCCGGGACTCGGGTCAATTCTTC
TRBJ1-4,TRBV9,TRBD1,-,CASSVMTGGTEKLFF,TGTGCCAGCAGCGTGATGACAGGGGGAACCGAAAAACTGTTTTTT
TRBJ1-3,TRBV7-2,-,once,CASEGRGGGNTIYF,TGTGCCAGCGAAGGGCGGGGCGGCGGAAACACCATATATTTT
TRBJ1-3,TRBV30,-,-,CAWSPWGAGNTIYF,TGTGCCTGGAGTCCCTGGGGGGCTGGAAACACCATATATTTT
TRBJ2-7,TRBV25-1,TRBD1,-,CASSEYGAEQGAFYEQYF,TGTGCCAGCAGTGAATATGGGGCCGAACAGGGGGCATTCTACGAGCAGTACTTC
TRBJ2-7,TRBV18,-,-,CASSAGGGAEQYF,TGTGCCAGCTCAGCCGGAGGGGGGGCCGAGCAGTACTTC
TRBJ2-7,TRBV4-2,-,-,CASKGGSSYEQYF,TGTGCCAGCAAGGGGGGGTCCTCCTACGAGCAGTACTTC